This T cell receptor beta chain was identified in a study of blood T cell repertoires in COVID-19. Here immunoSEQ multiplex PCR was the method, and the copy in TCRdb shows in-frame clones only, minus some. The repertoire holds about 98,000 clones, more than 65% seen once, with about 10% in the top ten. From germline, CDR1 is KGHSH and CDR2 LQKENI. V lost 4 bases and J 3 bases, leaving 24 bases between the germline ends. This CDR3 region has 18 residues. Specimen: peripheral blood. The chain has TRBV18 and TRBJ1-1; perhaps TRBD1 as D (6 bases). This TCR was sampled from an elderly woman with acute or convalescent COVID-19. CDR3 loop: CASSRNGRGNTADTEAFF. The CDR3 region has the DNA TGTGCCAGCTCACGGAATGGGAGGGGGAACACCGCGGACACTGAAGCTTTCTTT.